This is a list of T cell receptor beta chains from one sample in a study of T cells in tumors after PD-1 blockade. Sequencing was performed with immunoSEQ multiplex PCR; in TCRdb, only in-frame clones are kept and a portion is missing. The data hold about 47,000 clones, with 79% observed a single time. The source material was PBMCs, sampled before anti-PD-1 treatment. The receptors come from a human donor with basal cell carcinoma. The CDR3 runs from the conserved cysteine through the conserved F or W. A D gene is named only where the DNA matches it firmly. Only some rows state a clone size, as once, few, many or a class for expanded clones.

clone size	V gene	J gene	D gene	CDR3 protein	CDR3 DNA
NA	TRBV19	TRBJ2-1	NA	CASSIVHGGRYNEQFF	TGTGCCAGTAGTATAGTGCACGGGGGACGATACAATGAGCAGTTCTTC
once	TRBV25-1	TRBJ1-2	NA	CATSMGGARGYTF	TGTGCCACCTCAATGGGGGGAGCCAGGGGCTACACCTTC
few	TRBV3-1/TRBV3-2	TRBJ2-5	NA	CASSQRGETQYF	TGTGCCAGCAGCCAAAGGGGAGAGACCCAGTACTTC
NA	TRBV2	TRBJ2-5	NA	CASSVRQQETQYF	TGTGCCAGCAGTGTTCGACAGCAAGAGACCCAGTACTTC
NA	TRBV27	TRBJ2-7	NA	CASSLGGQYEQYF	TGTGCCAGCAGTTTAGGGGGGCAGTACGAGCAGTACTTC
NA	TRBV2	TRBJ1-5	NA	CASSPGPMDYSNQPQHF	TGTGCCAGCAGTCCGGGCCCCATGGACTATAGCAATCAGCCCCAGCATTTT
NA	TRBV2	TRBJ2-7	TRBD2	CASSRLAGGYEQYF	TGTGCCAGCAGCCGACTAGCGGGGGGCTACGAGCAGTACTTC
NA	TRBV5-1	TRBJ2-6	NA	CASSPSSGANVLTF	TGCGCCAGCAGCCCAAGCTCTGGGGCCAACGTCCTGACTTTC
NA	TRBV6-5	TRBJ2-5	NA	CASSYSTLGGKETQYF	TGTGCCAGCAGTTACTCGACTCTTGGCGGGAAAGAGACCCAGTACTTC
once	TRBV2	TRBJ2-3	NA	CASSAAGTRTGDTQYF	TGTGCCAGCAGCGCCGCCGGGACTCGAACAGGGGATACGCAGTATTTT
NA	TRBV2	TRBJ2-6	NA	CASSNRAGANVLTF	TGTGCCAGCAGTAACAGGGCTGGGGCCAACGTCCTGACTTTC
NA	TRBV12-3/TRBV12-4	TRBJ1-2	NA	CASSNLTPLGYTF	TGTGCCAGCAGTAACTTGACTCCGTTGGGCTACACCTTC
NA	TRBV6-6	TRBJ1-5	NA	CASSYSGDLNQPQHF	TGTGCCAGCAGTTACTCAGGGGACCTTAATCAGCCCCAGCATTTT
NA	TRBV7-8	TRBJ1-1	NA	CASTLTGKEAFF	TGTGCCAGCACCTTGACGGGCAAAGAAGCTTTCTTT
NA	TRBV2	TRBJ2-7	NA	CASSEIEDEQYF	TGTGCCAGCAGTGAGATCGAGGACGAGCAGTACTTC
NA	TRBV12-3/TRBV12-4	TRBJ1-1	NA	CASSRQNTEAFF	TGTGCCAGCAGCCGACAGAACACTGAAGCTTTCTTT
few	TRBV18	TRBJ2-7	TRBD1	CASSPYGTGSYEQYF	TGTGCCAGCTCACCTTACGGGACAGGGTCCTACGAGCAGTACTTC
NA	TRBV7-9	TRBJ1-5	TRBD1	CASSVHRGSNQPQHF	TGTGCCAGCAGCGTCCACAGGGGTAGCAATCAGCCCCAGCATTTT
NA	TRBV7-8	TRBJ2-3	NA	CASSLAGTSTDTQYF	TGTGCCAGCAGCTTAGCCGGGACTAGCACAGATACGCAGTATTTT
many	TRBV2	TRBJ2-3	TRBD2	CASSLAGSSTDTQYF	TGTGCCAGCAGTTTAGCGGGGTCTAGCACAGATACGCAGTATTTT
few	TRBV9	TRBJ1-2	NA	CASGQYGYTF	TGTGCCAGCGGCCAATATGGCTACACCTTC
NA	TRBV19	TRBJ2-7	TRBD2	CASSSPGLARHEQYF	TGTGCCAGTAGTTCCCCGGGACTAGCGCGCCACGAGCAGTACTTC
once	TRBV6-5	TRBJ1-1	NA	CASSLHVTEAFF	TGTGCCAGCAGTCTCCACGTCACTGAAGCTTTCTTT
NA	TRBV5-1	TRBJ1-2	NA	CASSFSGAYGYTF	TGCGCCAGCAGCTTCTCAGGGGCCTATGGCTACACCTTC